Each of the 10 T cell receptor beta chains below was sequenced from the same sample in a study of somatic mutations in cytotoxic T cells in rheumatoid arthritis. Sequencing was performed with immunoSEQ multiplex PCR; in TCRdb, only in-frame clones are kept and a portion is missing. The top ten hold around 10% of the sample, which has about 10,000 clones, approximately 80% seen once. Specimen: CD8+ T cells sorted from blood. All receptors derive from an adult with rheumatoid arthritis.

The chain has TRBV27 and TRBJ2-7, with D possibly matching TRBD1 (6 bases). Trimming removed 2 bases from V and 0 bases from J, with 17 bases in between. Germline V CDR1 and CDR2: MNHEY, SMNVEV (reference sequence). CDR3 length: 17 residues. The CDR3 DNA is TGTGCCAGCAGTTTAGCTAGTCCGACAGGCTACTCCTACGAGCAGTACTTC. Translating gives CASSLASPTGYSYEQYF.

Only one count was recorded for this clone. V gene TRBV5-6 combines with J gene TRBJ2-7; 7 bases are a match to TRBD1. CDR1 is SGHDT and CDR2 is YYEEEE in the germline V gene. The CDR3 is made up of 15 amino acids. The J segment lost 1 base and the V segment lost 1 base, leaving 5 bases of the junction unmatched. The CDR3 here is CASSLNRGRSYEQYF. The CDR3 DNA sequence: TGTGCCAGCAGCTTGAACAGGGGTAGGTCCTACGAGCAGTACTTC.

The CDR3 coding sequence is TGTGCCAGCAGCCCGACGACTAGCGGGGGTTGGAATGAGCAGTTCTTC. Translating it yields CASSPTTSGGWNEQFF. This chain connects TRBV11-1 to TRBJ2-1; 12 nucleotides line up with TRBD2. V trimming: 5 bases; J trimming: 7 bases; junction bases outside the gene matches: 9. Germline V gives CDR1 SGHAT, CDR2 FQDESV (reference sequence). The CDR3 extends over 16 amino acids.

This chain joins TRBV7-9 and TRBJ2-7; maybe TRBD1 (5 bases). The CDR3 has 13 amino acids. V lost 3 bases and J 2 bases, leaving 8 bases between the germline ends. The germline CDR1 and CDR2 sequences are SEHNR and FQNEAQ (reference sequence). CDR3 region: CASSFPGTYEQYF. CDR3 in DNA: TGTGCCAGCAGCTTCCCAGGGACCTACGAGCAGTACTTC.

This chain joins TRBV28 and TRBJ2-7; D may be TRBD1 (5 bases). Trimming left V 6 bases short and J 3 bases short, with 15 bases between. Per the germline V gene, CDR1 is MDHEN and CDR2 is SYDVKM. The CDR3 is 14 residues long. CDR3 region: CASSLTLQVYEQYF. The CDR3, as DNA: TGTGCCAGCAGCTTGACATTACAGGTCTACGAGCAGTACTTC.

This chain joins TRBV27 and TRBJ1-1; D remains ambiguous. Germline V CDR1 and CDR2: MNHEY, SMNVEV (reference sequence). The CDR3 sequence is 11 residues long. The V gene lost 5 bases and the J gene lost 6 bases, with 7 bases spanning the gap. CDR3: CASSEGPEAFF. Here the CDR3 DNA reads TGTGCCAGCAGTGAAGGGCCTGAAGCTTTCTTT.

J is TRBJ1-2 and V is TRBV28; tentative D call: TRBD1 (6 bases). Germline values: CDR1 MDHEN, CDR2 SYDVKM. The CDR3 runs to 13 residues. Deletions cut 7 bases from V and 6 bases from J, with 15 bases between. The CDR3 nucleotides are TGTGCCAGCAATCCCTGGACAGAAGATGGCTACACCTTC. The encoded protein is CASNPWTEDGYTF.

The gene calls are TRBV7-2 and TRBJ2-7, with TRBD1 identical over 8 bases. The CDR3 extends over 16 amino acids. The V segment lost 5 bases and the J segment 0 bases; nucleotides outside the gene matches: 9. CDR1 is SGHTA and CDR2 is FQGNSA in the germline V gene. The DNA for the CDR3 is TGTGCCAGCAGCCTACCCGAGGGACAGGCCTCCTACGAGCAGTACTTC. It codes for CASSLPEGQASYEQYF.

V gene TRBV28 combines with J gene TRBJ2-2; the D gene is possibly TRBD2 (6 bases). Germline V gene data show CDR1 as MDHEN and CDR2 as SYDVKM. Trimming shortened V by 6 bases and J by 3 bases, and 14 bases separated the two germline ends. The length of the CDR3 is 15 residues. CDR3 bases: TGTGCCAGCAGGGTCGGCAGGGAGGACACCGGGGAGCTGTTTTTT. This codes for CASRVGREDTGELFF.

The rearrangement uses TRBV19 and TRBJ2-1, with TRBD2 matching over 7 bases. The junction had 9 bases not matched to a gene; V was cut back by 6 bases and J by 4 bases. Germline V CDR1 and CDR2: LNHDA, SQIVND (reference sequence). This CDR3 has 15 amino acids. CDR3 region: CASRRWAGEYNEQFF. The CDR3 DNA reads TGTGCCAGTAGAAGGTGGGCGGGGGAATACAATGAGCAGTTCTTC.